A single sample gave rise to the 29 T cell receptor beta chains below, sequenced in a study of Graves' ophthalmopathy and Graves' hyperthyroidism. For repertoire sequencing, the TCR beta CDR3 regions were amplified from RNA transcripts. First-round RT-PCR with HTBI primers preceded a second-round multiplex PCR. TCRdb recomputed calls from the multiplex PCR reads with MiXCR, one row per CDR3 protein. The table includes hundreds of thousands of distinct CDR3 sequences, approximately 39% detected once. Sequenced input: peripheral blood. These receptors were obtained from an adult man with Graves' ophthalmopathy.

The V call is TRBV2, the J call TRBJ2-5, with D uncertain. CDR1 is SNHLY and CDR2 is FYNNEI in the germline V gene. V lost 6 bases to trimming and J lost 7 bases, with 6 bases between them. The CDR3 extends over 10 amino acids. Written as DNA, the CDR3 is TGTGCCAGCAGGGCCGGGACCCAGTACTTC. This codes for CASRAGTQYF.

This clonotype showed up many times. The chain carries TRBV15 and TRBJ1-5, with D possibly TRBD1 on 5 matching bases. Germline V CDR1 and CDR2: LNHNV, YYDKDF (reference sequence). Trimming left V 3 bases short and J 7 bases short, with 22 bases between. This CDR3 contains 17 residues. Here the CDR3 DNA reads TGTGCCACCAGCAGGCCCCGCTCTTGGGGGATGTCGCAGCCCCAGCATTTT. The encoded protein is CATSRPRSWGMSQPQHF.

The gene calls are TRBV2 and TRBJ2-6; tentatively, D is TRBD1 (6 bases). V lost 4 bases and J lost 3, with 13 bases in between. This CDR3 is 16 amino acids long. In germline, CDR1 is SNHLY, CDR2 FYNNEI. CDR3 DNA: TGTGCCAGCAGTGGCCCAGGGGCGCTTGGGGCCAACGTCCTGACTTTC. It specifies CASSGPGALGANVLTF. Full variable domain (outside the CDR3, taken from reference TRBV2 and TRBJ2-6): EPEVTQTPSHQVTQMGQEVILRCVPISNHLYFYWYRQILGQKVEFLVSFYNNEISEKSEIFDDQFSVERPDGSNFTLKIRSTKLEDSAMYFCASSGPGALGANVLTFGAGSRLTVL.

As regards this clonotype: The junction shows a germline mismatch at one end, possibly a read error. J is TRBJ1-1 and V is TRBV5-4; 7 positions agree with TRBD1. The CDR3 has 16 amino acids. From germline, CDR1 is SGHNT and CDR2 YYREEE (reference sequence). CDR3 region: CASSYGTVGINTGAFF. CDR3 DNA: TGTGCCAGCAGCTATGGGACAGTCGGGATCAACACTGGAGCTTTCTTT.

This chain uses TRBV30 with TRBJ1-6; D is ambiguous. The length of the CDR3 is 12 residues. V was pared by 8 bases and J by 12 bases, with 17 bases between. The germline V gene has CDR1 GTSNPN and CDR2 SVGIG (reference sequence). The CDR3: CALRRNLGPLHF. In DNA, the CDR3 is TGTGCCCTCAGACGGAATCTCGGACCCCTCCACTTT.

The chain is built from TRBV19 and TRBJ1-1; TRBD1 might be the D (5 bases). The germline V gene has CDR1 LNHDA and CDR2 SQIVND (reference sequence). With 11 bases removed from V and 4 bases from J, the gap between germline ends came to 20 bases. The CDR3 is 14 residues long. CDR3 region: CAWGPFILGTEAFF. In DNA form, the CDR3 reads TGTGCCTGGGGACCCTTTATTTTGGGCACTGAAGCTTTCTTT.

A word on this clonotype: A read error may be the cause here, since a much bigger clone is one base away. This chain uses TRBV7-2 with TRBJ2-2; D is unclear. Germline assignment: CDR1 SGHTA and CDR2 FQGNSA. The CDR3 runs to 15 residues. V was clipped by 5 bases and J by 7 bases, with 17 bases between them. The CDR3 reads CASSIDRVLIGELFF. DNA of the CDR3: TGTGCCAGCAGCATCGATCGGGTTCTAATCGGGGAGCTGTTTTTT.

This clonotype was seen only a few times. V is TRBV2 and J is TRBJ2-5, with D possibly TRBD1 on 5 matching bases. This CDR3 spans 13 amino acids. Germline V lookup: CDR1 SNHLY, CDR2 FYNNEI. The V end was cut by 8 bases, the J end by 2 bases, with 12 bases between. CDR3 sequence: CASVPGIQETQYF. In DNA, the CDR3 is TGTGCCAGCGTCCCAGGGATACAAGAGACCCAGTACTTC. The complete variable domain, with remaining parts taken from reference TRBV2 and TRBJ2-5, reads EPEVTQTPSHQVTQMGQEVILRCVPISNHLYFYWYRQILGQKVEFLVSFYNNEISEKSEIFDDQFSVERPDGSNFTLKIRSTKLEDSAMYFCASVPGIQETQYFGPGTRLLVL.

This clonotype has a count of ten or more. The chain is built from TRBV9 and TRBJ1-1; unclear D gene. There are 14 residues in the CDR3. V was cut by 4 bases and J by 4 bases, with 14 bases left in between. The V gene's germline CDR1 is SGDLS and CDR2 YYNGEE. As DNA, the CDR3 is TGTGCCAGCAGCCCGCTATTTGGTTCCACTGAAGCTTTCTTT. Amino acids: CASSPLFGSTEAFF.

CDR3 nucleotides: TGCAGTGCTAGAGATAGGACTAGCGGGAATTCATACGAGCAGTACTTC. Protein sequence: CSARDRTSGNSYEQYF. This chain connects TRBV20-1 to TRBJ2-7; 12 bases match TRBD2. J gave up 4 bases and V 0 bases, and 7 bases lay outside the gene matches. CDR3 length equals 16 residues. Germline CDR1 reads DFQATT; CDR2 reads SNEGSKA (reference sequence).

This clonotype showed up just once. This chain links TRBV25-1 with TRBJ2-7; D is possibly TRBD1 (5 bases). This CDR3 has 14 amino acids. Germline V gene sequence: CDR1 MGHDK, CDR2 SYGVNS. The ends were cut back, 8 bases at V and 3 bases at J, with 17 bases in the middle. In DNA, the CDR3 is TGTGCCAGCTCACCTCAGACAGAGAACTACGAGCAGTACTTC. Protein sequence: CASSPQTENYEQYF.

The rearrangement joins TRBV6-5 to TRBJ1-1; possible D gene TRBD1, 5 bases. This CDR3 has 13 amino acids. Germline V gene sequence: CDR1 MNHEY, CDR2 SVGAGI. Trimming took 7 bases from V and 5 from J, leaving 14 bases between them. CDR3 amino acids: CASNSEGRTEAFF. CDR3 coding DNA: TGTGCCAGCAATTCCGAGGGGAGGACTGAAGCTTTCTTT.

This clonotype was recorded many times. This sequence joins TRBV12-3 or TRBV12-4 and TRBJ1-2; no clear D gene. V was pared by 2 bases and J by 8 bases, with 12 bases between. The CDR3 is 13 residues long. This CDR3 reads CASSLIGEGGYTF. For the CDR3, the DNA is TGTGCCAGCAGTTTAATCGGGGAGGGAGGCTACACCTTC.

The V call is TRBV11-1, the J call TRBJ1-5, with 7 bases matching TRBD1. Germline-derived CDR1 and CDR2 are SGHAT and FQDESV (reference sequence). The trim removed 4 bases at V and 5 bases at J, leaving 8 bases unmatched. This CDR3 contains 15 residues. In DNA form, the CDR3 reads TGTGCCAGCAGCTCCTCGACAGGGTCTGATCAGCCCCAGCATTTT. Translation gives CASSSSTGSDQPQHF.

The chain uses TRBV10-1 and TRBJ2-7; 8 positions match TRBD1. This CDR3 is 13 amino acids long. The germline CDR1 and CDR2 sequences are WNHNN and SYGVQD (reference sequence). V was clipped by 9 bases and J by 2 bases; unmatched bases: 6. The CDR3 DNA reads TGCGCCAGTCGACAGGGGTGGGCCTACGAGCAGTACTTC. It yields the protein CASRQGWAYEQYF.

The chain joins TRBV7-9 to TRBJ2-2, with D maybe TRBD2 (5 bases). V gave up 5 bases and J gave up 4 bases, with 14 bases separating them. This CDR3 contains 15 residues. Germline V gene data show CDR1 as SEHNR and CDR2 as FQNEAQ (reference sequence). The CDR3: CASSPGLVATGELFF. CDR3 coding DNA: TGTGCCAGCAGCCCAGGACTGGTCGCCACCGGGGAGCTGTTTTTT.

The chain uses TRBV29-1 and TRBJ2-2; D may correspond to TRBD1 or TRBD2 (5 bases each). V was trimmed by 4 bases and J by 11 bases, leaving 11 bases between them. The CDR3 sequence is 11 residues long. The germline gives CDR1 SQVTM, CDR2 ANQGSEA. The CDR3 here is CSVGGDRELFF. The CDR3 DNA reads TGCAGCGTTGGAGGGGATCGCGAGCTGTTTTTT.

This clonotype was seen ten or more times. V usage is TRBV11-2 and J usage is TRBJ1-2, with D possibly matching TRBD1 (5 bases). V lost 3 bases, J lost 0 bases, and 8 bases lay in between. From germline, CDR1 is SGHAT and CDR2 FQNNGV. The CDR3 consists of 14 residues. The CDR3, as DNA: TGTGCCAGCAGCTTCAGGGACCCTAACTATGGCTACACCTTC. Residues: CASSFRDPNYGYTF.

This clonotype was detected once. Compared with germline, one end of the junction differs, possibly owing to a read error. V is TRBV10-3 and J is TRBJ2-7; D possibly corresponds to TRBD1 (6 bases). CDR1 and CDR2 from the germline V gene are ENHRY and SYGVKD. The CDR3 runs to 13 residues. CDR3 region: CASGPGHHYERYF. CDR3 coding DNA: TGTGCCAGCGGCCCGGGACATCACTACGAGCGGTACTTC.

Many counts were recorded for this clonotype. The V gene is TRBV6-5, the J gene TRBJ1-1; no firm D call. Trimming left V 5 bases short and J 9 bases short, with 16 bases between. Germline V lookup: CDR1 MNHEY, CDR2 SVGAGI. The length of the CDR3 is 13 residues. This chain's CDR3 is CASSPTTATKAFF. CDR3 in DNA: TGTGCCAGCAGTCCTACGACGGCGACCAAAGCTTTCTTT.

The V and J genes are TRBV7-9 and TRBJ1-2, with TRBD1 matching over 9 bases. V lost 5 bases to trimming and J lost 3 bases; unmatched junction nucleotides: 4. Germline lookup yields CDR1 SEHNR and CDR2 FQNEAQ (reference sequence). The CDR3 totals 14 residues. In DNA, the CDR3 is TGTGCCAGCAGCGTAGGGACAGGGTACTATGGCTACACCTTC. Translation gives CASSVGTGYYGYTF.

J is TRBJ2-1 and V is TRBV7-2; D is ambiguous. This CDR3 region has 13 residues. Deletions cut 5 bases from V and 6 bases from J, with 11 bases between. In germline, CDR1 is SGHTA, CDR2 FQGNSA. CDR3 region: CASSGRVSNEQFF. Here the CDR3 DNA reads TGTGCCAGCAGCGGTCGGGTGAGCAATGAGCAGTTCTTC. The entire variable domain, with the rest obtained from reference TRBV7-2 and TRBJ2-1, is as follows: GAGVSQSPSNKVTEKGKDVELRCDPISGHTALYWYRQSLGQGLEFLIYFQGNSAPDKSGLPSDRFSAERTGGSVSTLTIQRTQQEDSAVYLCASSGRVSNEQFFGPGTRLTVL.

The rearrangement joins TRBV5-1 to TRBJ2-7, with 10 bases identical to TRBD2. V was clipped by 4 bases and J by 1 base; unmatched bases: 11. Germline V CDR1 and CDR2: SGHRS, YFSETQ. The CDR3 is made up of 17 amino acids. The CDR3 loop is CASSPVLRTSGSYEQYV. The DNA of the CDR3 is TGCGCCAGCAGCCCGGTGCTTAGGACTAGCGGATCCTACGAGCAGTACGTC.

This clonotype was seen only once. The chain recombines TRBV7-9 with TRBJ1-3; a possible D gene is TRBD1 (5 bases). This CDR3 is built from 14 residues. The germline CDR1 and CDR2 sequences are SEHNR and FQNEAQ (reference sequence). Deletions cut 5 bases from V and 2 bases from J, with 10 bases between. The CDR3 sequence is CASSAGAAGNTIYF. DNA of the CDR3: TGTGCCAGCAGCGCCGGGGCAGCTGGAAACACCATATATTTT.

This clonotype came up a few times. The rearrangement joins TRBV7-3 to TRBJ2-2; 12 nucleotides line up with TRBD2. Trimming at V came to 2 bases and at J to 9 bases, leaving 10 bases not matched to a gene. Per germline, CDR1 SGHTA and CDR2 FQGTGA. The CDR3 is made up of 17 amino acids. Here the CDR3 DNA reads TGTGCCAGCAGCTTAGCGGTGGCTAGCGGGGGGGCCCGGGAGCTGTTTTTT. This sequence encodes CASSLAVASGGARELFF.

This chain uses TRBV11-2 with TRBJ2-5; 8 nucleotides line up with TRBD2. This CDR3 comprises 15 residues. Looked up from germline, CDR1 is SGHAT and CDR2 is FQNNGV. With 5 bases clipped from V and 7 bases from J, the junction kept 12 bases outside the gene matches. The chain's CDR3 is CASSHSPGGHGTQYF. The CDR3 DNA follows: TGTGCCAGCAGCCATAGCCCGGGGGGGCACGGGACCCAGTACTTC.

This clonotype came up a few times. V and J are TRBV2 and TRBJ1-6; weak D call: TRBD1 (5 bases). Germline CDR1 SNHLY, CDR2 FYNNEI. The germline V and J ends were trimmed by 5 bases and 6 bases, with 17 bases remaining between them. The CDR3 is 16 amino acids. CDR3 bases: TGTGCCAGCAGTTTGACAGAAGGAGGACCTAATTCACCCCTCCACTTT. The encoded protein is CASSLTEGGPNSPLHF. The whole variable domain, filled in from reference TRBV2 and TRBJ1-6, reads EPEVTQTPSHQVTQMGQEVILRCVPISNHLYFYWYRQILGQKVEFLVSFYNNEISEKSEIFDDQFSVERPDGSNFTLKIRSTKLEDSAMYFCASSLTEGGPNSPLHFGNGTRLTVT.

As concerns this clonotype: A much larger clonotype is one base distant, so this may be a read error. V usage is TRBV12-3 or TRBV12-4 and J usage is TRBJ1-1; D ambiguous. The length of the CDR3 is 13 residues. The V gene lost 6 bases and the J gene lost 5 bases, with 13 bases spanning the gap. As DNA, the CDR3 is TGTGCCAGCAGACGCCAGACGGGGACTGAAGCTTTCTTT. Amino acid sequence: CASRRQTGTEAFF.

For this clonotype: Just one base apart from a much larger clone, this may be a read error. The chain is built from TRBV10-3 and TRBJ1-2; D unresolved. The germline V gene encodes CDR1 ENHRY and CDR2 SYGVKD. V lost 11 bases to trimming and J lost 0 bases, with 13 bases between them. This CDR3 has 13 amino acids. The CDR3 spells CAGTEDSNYGYTF. CDR3 bases: TGTGCCGGCACGGAGGATTCTAACTATGGCTACACCTTC.